This T cell receptor beta chain appears in the sequencing data of a study of blood T cell repertoires in COVID-19. Across the whole study: T cells, B-cell-depleted T cells, or PBMCs provided the cDNA or gDNA that served as material.

Original processing methods: It was from reference gene primer amplification that nucleated cell counts were estimated. Produced via immunoSEQ multiplex PCR; TCRdb's table is partial and in-frame only. That table supplies the V and J calls and clone size; D and trimming were determined from the DNA. The table shows 150,000 to 200,000 clones, with around 85% occurring only once. Trimming took off 1 base at V and 4 bases at J, with 12 bases between the two ends. This CDR3 contains 14 residues. The V gene's germline CDR1 is SGHRS and CDR2 YFSETQ. The source material was peripheral blood. The sequence was collected from a woman aged 55-70 years with acute or convalescent COVID-19. The rearrangement joins TRBV5-1 to TRBJ2-7; no firm D call. This chain's CDR3 is CASSLSPGQYEQYF. For the CDR3, the DNA is TGCGCCAGCAGCTTGTCTCCAGGCCAGTACGAGCAGTACTTC.